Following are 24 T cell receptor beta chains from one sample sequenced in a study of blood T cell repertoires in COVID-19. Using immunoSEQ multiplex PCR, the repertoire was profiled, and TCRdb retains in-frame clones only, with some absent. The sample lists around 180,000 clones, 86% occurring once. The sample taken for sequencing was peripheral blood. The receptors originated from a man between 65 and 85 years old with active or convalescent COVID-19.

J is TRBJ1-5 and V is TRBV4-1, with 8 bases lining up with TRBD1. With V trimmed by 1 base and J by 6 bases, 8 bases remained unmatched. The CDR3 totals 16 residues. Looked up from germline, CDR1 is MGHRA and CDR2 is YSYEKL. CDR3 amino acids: CASSQVARGRGQPQHF. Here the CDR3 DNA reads TGCGCCAGCAGCCAAGTGGCCAGGGGGCGCGGTCAGCCCCAGCATTTT.

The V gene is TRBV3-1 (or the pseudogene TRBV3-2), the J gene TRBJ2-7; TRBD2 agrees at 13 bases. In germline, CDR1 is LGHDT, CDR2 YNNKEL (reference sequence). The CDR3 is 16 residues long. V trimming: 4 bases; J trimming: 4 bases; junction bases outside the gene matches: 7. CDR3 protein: CASSLRTSGGRYEQYF. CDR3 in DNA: TGTGCCAGCAGCCTTAGGACTAGCGGGGGCCGGTACGAGCAGTACTTC.

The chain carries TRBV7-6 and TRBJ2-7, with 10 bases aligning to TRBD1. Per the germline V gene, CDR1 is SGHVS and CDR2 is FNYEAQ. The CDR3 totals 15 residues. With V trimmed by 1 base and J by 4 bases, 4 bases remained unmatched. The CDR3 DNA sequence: TGTGCCAGCAGCTTAGGCGGGGACAGGGGTTACGAGCAGTACTTC. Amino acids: CASSLGGDRGYEQYF.

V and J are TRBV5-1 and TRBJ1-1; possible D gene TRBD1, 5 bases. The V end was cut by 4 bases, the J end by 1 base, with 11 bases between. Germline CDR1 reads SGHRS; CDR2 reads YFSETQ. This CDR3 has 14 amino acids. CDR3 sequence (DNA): TGCGCCAGCAGCCCAACGGGGGAGAACACTGAAGCTTTCTTT. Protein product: CASSPTGENTEAFF.

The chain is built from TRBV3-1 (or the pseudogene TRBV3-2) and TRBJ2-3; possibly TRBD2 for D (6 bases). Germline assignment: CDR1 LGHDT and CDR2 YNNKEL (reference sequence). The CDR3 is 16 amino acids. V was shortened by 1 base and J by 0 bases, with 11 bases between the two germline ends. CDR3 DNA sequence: TGTGCCAGCAGCCAAGGAACGGGAGTGAGCACAGATACGCAGTATTTT. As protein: CASSQGTGVSTDTQYF.

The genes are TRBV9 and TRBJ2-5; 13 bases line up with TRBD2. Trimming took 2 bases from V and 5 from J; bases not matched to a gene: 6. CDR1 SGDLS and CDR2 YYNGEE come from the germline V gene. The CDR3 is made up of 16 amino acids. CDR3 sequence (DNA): TGTGCCAGCAGCGTGGGGGGACTAGCGGGAAGGGAGACCCAGTACTTC. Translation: CASSVGGLAGRETQYF. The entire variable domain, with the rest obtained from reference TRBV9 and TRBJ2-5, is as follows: DSGVTQTPKHLITATGQRVTLRCSPRSGDLSVYWYQQSLDQGLQFLIQYYNGEERAKGNILERFSAQQFPDLHSELNLSSLELGDSALYFCASSVGGLAGRETQYFGPGTRLLVL.

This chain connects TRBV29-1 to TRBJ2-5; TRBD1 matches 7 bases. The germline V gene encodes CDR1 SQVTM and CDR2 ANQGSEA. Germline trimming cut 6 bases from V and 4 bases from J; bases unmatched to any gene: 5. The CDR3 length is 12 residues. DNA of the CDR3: TGCAGCGTCCTGACAGGGCGAGAGACCCAGTACTTC. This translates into CSVLTGRETQYF. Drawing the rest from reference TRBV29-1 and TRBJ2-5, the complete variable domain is SAVISQKPSRDICQRGTSLTIQCQVDSQVTMMFWYRQQPGQSLTLIATANQGSEATYESGFVIDKFPISRPNLTFSTLTVSNMSPEDSSIYLCSVLTGRETQYFGPGTRLLVL.

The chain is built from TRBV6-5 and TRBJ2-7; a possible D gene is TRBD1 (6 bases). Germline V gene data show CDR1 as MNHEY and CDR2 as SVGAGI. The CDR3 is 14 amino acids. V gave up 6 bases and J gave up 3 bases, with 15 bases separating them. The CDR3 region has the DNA TGTGCCAGCAGACAACACAACAGGGACTACGAGCAGTACTTC. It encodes CASRQHNRDYEQYF.

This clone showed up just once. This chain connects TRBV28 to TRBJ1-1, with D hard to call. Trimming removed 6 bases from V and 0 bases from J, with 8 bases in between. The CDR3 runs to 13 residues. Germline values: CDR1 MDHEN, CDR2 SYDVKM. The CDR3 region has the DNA TGTGCCAGCAGCGCAGTCCTGAACACTGAAGCTTTCTTT. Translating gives CASSAVLNTEAFF.

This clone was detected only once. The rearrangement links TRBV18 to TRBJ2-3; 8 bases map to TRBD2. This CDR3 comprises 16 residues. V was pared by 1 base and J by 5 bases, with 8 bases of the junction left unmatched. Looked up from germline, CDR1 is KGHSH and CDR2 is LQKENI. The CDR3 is CASSPRSGRRKDTQYF. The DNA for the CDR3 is TGTGCCAGCTCACCACGGAGCGGGAGACGGAAAGATACGCAGTATTTT. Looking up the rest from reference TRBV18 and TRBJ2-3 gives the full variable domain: NAGVMQNPRHLVRRRGQEARLRCSPMKGHSHVYWYRQLPEEGLKFMVYLQKENIIDESGMPKERFSAEFPKEGPSILRIQQVVRGDSAAYFCASSPRSGRRKDTQYFGPGTRLTVL.

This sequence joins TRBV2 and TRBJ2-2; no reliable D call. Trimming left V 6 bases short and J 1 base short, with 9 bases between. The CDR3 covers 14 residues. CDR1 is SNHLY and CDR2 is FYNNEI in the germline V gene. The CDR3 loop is CASREDLNTGELFF. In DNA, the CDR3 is TGTGCCAGCAGAGAGGATTTGAACACCGGGGAGCTGTTTTTT.

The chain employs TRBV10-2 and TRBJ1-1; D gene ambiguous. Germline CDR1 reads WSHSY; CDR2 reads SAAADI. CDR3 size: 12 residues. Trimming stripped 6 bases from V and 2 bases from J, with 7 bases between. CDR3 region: CASRAVNTEAFF. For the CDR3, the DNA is TGCGCCAGCAGGGCAGTCAACACTGAAGCTTTCTTT.

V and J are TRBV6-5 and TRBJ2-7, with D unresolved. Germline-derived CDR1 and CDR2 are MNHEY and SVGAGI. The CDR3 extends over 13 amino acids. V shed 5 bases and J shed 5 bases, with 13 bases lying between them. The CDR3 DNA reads TGTGCCAGCAGTAGGCCAGGTCGCCACGAGCAGTACTTC. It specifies CASSRPGRHEQYF.

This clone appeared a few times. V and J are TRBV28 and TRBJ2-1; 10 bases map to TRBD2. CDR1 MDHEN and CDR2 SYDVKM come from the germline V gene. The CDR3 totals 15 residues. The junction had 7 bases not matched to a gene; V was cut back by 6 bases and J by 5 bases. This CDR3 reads CASSPSGRVDNEQFF. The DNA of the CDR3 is TGTGCCAGCAGCCCCAGCGGGAGGGTCGACAATGAGCAGTTCTTC.

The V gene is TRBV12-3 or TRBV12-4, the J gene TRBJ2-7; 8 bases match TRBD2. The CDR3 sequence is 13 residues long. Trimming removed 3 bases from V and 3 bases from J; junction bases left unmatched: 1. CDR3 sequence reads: CASSFSGNYEQYF. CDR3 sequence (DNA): TGTGCCAGCAGTTTTAGCGGGAACTACGAGCAGTACTTC.

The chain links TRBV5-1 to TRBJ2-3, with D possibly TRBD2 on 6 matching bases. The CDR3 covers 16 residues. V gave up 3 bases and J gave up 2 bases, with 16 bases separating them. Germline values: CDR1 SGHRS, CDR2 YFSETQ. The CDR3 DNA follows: TGCGCCAGCAGCTGGGTGGGCAGGGAGGCCACAGATACGCAGTATTTT. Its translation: CASSWVGREATDTQYF.

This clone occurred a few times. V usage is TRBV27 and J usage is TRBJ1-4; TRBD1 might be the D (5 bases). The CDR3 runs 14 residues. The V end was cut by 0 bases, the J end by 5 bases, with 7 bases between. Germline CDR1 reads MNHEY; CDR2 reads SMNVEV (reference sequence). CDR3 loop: CASSLSAGNEKLFF. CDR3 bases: TGTGCCAGCAGTTTATCGGCAGGGAATGAAAAACTGTTTTTT.

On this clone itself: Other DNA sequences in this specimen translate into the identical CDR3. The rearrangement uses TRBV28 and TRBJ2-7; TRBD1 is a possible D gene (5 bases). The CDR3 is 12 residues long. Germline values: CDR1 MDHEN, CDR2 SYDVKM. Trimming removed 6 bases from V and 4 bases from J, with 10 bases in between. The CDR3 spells CASSQQGYEQYF. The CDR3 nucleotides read TGTGCCAGCAGCCAGCAGGGATACGAGCAGTACTTC.

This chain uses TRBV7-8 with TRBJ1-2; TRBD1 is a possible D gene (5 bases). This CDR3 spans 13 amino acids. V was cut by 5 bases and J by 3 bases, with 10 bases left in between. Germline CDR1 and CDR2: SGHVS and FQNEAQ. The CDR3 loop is CASSEDNYYGYTF. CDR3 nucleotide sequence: TGTGCCAGCAGCGAGGACAACTACTATGGCTACACCTTC.

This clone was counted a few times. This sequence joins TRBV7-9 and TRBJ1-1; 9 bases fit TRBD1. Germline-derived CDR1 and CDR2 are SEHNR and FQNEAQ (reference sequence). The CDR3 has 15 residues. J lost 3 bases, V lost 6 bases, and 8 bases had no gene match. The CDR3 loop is CASRLTGGLDTEAFF. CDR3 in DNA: TGTGCCAGCAGACTCACAGGGGGCCTAGACACTGAAGCTTTCTTT.

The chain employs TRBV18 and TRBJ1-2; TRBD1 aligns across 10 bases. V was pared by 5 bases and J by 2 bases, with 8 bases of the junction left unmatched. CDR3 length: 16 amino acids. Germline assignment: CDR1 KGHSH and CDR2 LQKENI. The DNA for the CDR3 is TGTGCCAGCTCATCTAGTCCGGGACAGGGGAACTATGGCTACACCTTC. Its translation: CASSSSPGQGNYGYTF.

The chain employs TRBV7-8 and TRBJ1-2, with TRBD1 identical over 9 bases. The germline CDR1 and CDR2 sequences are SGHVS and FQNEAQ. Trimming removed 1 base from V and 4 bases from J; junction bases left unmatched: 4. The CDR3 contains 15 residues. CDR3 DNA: TGTGCCAGCAGCTTAGAGACAGGGGGTAGCTATGGCTACACCTTC. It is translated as CASSLETGGSYGYTF. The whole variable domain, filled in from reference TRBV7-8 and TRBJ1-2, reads GAGVSQSPRYKVAKRGQDVALRCDPISGHVSLFWYQQALGQGPEFLTYFQNEAQLDKSGLPSDRFFAERPEGSVSTLKIQRTQQEDSAVYLCASSLETGGSYGYTFGSGTRLTVV.

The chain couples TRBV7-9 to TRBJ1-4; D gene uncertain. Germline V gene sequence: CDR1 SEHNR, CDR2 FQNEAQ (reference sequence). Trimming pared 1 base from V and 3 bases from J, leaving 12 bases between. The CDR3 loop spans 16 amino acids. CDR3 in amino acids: CASSLGPGGANEKLFF. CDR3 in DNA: TGTGCCAGCAGCTTAGGCCCCGGCGGTGCTAATGAAAAACTGTTTTTT.

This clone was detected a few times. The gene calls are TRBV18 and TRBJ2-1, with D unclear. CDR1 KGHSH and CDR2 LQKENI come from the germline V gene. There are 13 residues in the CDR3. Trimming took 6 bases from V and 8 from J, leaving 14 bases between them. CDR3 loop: CASSPRRVDEQFF. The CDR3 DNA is TGTGCCAGCTCCCCGCGCCGGGTGGATGAGCAGTTCTTC.